This TCR beta chain was recovered during a study of T cell repertoires in cytomegalovirus infection. Study-wide context: A matching HLA type, together with CMV infection, was signaled by public TCR beta signatures. Study-wide results and caveats: In two of eight donors, the top clonotype was HLA-C-restricted CMV-specific. Accumulated public TCR beta family frequency recognized individuals carrying CMV together with the relevant HLA.

This clonotype was seen more than once but under ten times. The antigen remains undetermined. MiXCR, run by TCRdb on the reads, gives a single entry per CDR3 protein. The repertoire has hundreds of thousands of distinct CDR3 sequences, about 17% of them found once; the top ten carry 9.5% to 15%. This CDR3 is 14 amino acids long. Germline V lookup: CDR1 MNHNS, CDR2 SASEGT. Trimming took off 7 bases at V and 5 bases at J, with 18 bases between the two ends. The TCR was taken from a human donor in good health (CMV status not recorded). Some clones in this sample may be carry-over from other donors' samples. This rearrangement joins TRBV6-1 to TRBJ2-7, with D maybe TRBD2 (6 bases). The sample taken for sequencing was PBMCs. CDR3 region: CASTKRGAVDEQYF. The CDR3 DNA sequence: TGTGCCAGCACCAAACGCGGGGCTGTTGACGAGCAGTACTTC.